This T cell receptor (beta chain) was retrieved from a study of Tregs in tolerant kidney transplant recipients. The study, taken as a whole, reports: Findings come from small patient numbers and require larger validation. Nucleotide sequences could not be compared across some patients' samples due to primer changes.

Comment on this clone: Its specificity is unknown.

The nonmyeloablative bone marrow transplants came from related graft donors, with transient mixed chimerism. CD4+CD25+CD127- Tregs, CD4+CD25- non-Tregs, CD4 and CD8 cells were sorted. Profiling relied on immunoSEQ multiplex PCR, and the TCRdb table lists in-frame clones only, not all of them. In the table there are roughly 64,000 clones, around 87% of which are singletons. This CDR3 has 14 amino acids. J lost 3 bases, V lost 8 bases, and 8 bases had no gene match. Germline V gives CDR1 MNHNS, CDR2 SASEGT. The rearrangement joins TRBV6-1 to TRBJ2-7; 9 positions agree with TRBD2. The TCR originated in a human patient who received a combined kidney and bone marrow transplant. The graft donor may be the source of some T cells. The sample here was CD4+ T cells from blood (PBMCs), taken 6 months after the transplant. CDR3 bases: TGTGCCAGCGTTCGGGGGACTAGCAGCTACGAGCAGTACTTC. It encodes CASVRGTSSYEQYF.